This entry is about one TCR beta chain. Its target is unknown. The table came from immunoSEQ multiplex PCR; TCRdb's copy has only in-frame clones and leaves some out. The data show approximately 1,500 clones, with 80% to 95% seen just once and over 6.5% held by the top ten. The data belong to a study of graft-versus-host responses after intestinal transplantation. Study-level information: Recipients across the board were started on anti-thymocyte globulin induction, then kept on tacrolimus and steroids for around three years.

Findings of the study overall: Marrow from the recipient contained GvH clones, some of which had appeared first in ileum or blood.

The germline CDR1 and CDR2 sequences are MNHEY and SVGAGI. V lost 1 base, J lost 5 bases, and 3 bases lay in between. CDR3 length: 12 residues. The source was PBMCs, collected 8 days after intestinal transplant. J is TRBJ1-5 and V is TRBV6-5; D is undetermined. The sequence was obtained from a human patient who received an intestinal transplant, so some T cells may come from the graft donor. CDR3 sequence: CASSYWDQPQHF. CDR3 coding DNA: TGTGCCAGCAGTTACTGGGATCAGCCCCAGCATTTT.